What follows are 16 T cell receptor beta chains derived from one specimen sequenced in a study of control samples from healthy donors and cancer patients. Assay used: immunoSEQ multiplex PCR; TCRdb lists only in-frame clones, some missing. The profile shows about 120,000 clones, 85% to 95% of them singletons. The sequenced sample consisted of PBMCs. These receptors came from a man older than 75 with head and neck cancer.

The CDR3 coding sequence is TGTGCCAGCAGCTTGACTAATGAAAAACTGTTTTTT. It codes for CASSLTNEKLFF. J is TRBJ1-4 and V is TRBV11-2; no reliable D call. The CDR3 length is 12 residues. Germline CDR1 SGHAT, CDR2 FQNNGV. V lost 3 bases, J lost 2 bases, and 1 base lay in between.

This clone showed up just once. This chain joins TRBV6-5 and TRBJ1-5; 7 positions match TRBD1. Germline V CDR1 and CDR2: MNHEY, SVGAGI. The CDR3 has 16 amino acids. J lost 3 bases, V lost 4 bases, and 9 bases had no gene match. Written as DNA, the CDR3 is TGTGCCAGCAGTTTAACTGCAGGGGGACCCAATCAGCCCCAGCATTTT. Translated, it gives CASSLTAGGPNQPQHF.

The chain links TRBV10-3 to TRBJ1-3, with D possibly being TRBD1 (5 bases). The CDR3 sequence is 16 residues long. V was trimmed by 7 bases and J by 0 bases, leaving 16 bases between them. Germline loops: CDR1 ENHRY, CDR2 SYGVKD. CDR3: CAIKETALSSGNTIYF. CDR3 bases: TGTGCCATCAAAGAGACAGCATTGAGCTCTGGAAACACCATATATTTT.

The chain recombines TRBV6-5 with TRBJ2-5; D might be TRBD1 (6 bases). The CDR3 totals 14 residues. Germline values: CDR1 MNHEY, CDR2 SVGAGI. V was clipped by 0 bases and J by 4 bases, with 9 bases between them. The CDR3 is CASSYSSRGETQYF. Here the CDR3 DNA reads TGTGCCAGCAGTTACTCGTCCAGGGGAGAGACCCAGTACTTC.

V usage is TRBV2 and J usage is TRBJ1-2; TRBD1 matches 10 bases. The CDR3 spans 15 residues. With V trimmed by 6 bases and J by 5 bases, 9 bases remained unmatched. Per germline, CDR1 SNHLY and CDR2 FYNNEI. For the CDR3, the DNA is TGTGCCAGCAGACCCGGGACAGGGGAATCTTATGGCTACACCTTC. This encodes CASRPGTGESYGYTF.

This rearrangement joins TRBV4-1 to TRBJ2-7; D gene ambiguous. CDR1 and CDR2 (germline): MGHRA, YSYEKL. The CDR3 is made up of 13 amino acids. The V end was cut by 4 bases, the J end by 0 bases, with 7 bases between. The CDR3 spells CASSPFDSYEQYF. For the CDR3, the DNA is TGCGCCAGCAGCCCCTTTGACTCCTACGAGCAGTACTTC.

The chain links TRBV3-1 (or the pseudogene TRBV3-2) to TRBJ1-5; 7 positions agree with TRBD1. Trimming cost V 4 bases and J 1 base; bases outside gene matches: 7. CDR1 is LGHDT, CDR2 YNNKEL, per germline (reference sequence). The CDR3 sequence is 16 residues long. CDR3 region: CASSRSDRMSNQPQHF. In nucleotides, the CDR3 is TGTGCCAGCAGCCGATCGGACAGGATGAGCAATCAGCCCCAGCATTTT.

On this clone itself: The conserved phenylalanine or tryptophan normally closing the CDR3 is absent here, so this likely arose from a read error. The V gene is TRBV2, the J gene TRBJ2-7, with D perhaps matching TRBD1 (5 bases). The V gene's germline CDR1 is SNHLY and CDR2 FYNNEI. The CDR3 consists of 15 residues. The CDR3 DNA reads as TGTGCCAGCAGTCCCCGACAGTGGGGCTCCTACGGGCAGTACCTC. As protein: CASSPRQWGSYGQYL.

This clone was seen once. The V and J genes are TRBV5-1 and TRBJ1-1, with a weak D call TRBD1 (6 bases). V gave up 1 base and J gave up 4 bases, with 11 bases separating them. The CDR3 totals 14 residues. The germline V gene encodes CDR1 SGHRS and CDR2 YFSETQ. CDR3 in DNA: TGCGCCAGCAGCTTGATCAGGGGAAGCACTGAAGCTTTCTTT. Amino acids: CASSLIRGSTEAFF.

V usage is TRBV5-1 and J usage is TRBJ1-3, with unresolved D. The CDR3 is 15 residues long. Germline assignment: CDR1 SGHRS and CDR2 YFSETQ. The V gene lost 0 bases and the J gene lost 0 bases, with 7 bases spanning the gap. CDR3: CASSLDGISGNTIYF. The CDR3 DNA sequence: TGCGCCAGCAGCTTGGACGGAATCTCTGGAAACACCATATATTTT.

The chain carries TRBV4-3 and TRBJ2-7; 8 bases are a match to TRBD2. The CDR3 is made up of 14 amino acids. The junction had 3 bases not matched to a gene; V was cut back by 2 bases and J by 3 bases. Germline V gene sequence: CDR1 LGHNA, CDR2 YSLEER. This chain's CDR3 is CASSQREGFYEQYF. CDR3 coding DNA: TGCGCCAGCAGCCAACGGGAGGGATTCTACGAGCAGTACTTC.

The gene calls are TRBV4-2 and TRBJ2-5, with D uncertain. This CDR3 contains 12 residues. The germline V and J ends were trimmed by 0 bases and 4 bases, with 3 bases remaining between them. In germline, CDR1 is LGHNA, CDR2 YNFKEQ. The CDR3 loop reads CASSQEGETQYF. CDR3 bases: TGTGCCAGCAGCCAAGAAGGAGAGACCCAGTACTTC.

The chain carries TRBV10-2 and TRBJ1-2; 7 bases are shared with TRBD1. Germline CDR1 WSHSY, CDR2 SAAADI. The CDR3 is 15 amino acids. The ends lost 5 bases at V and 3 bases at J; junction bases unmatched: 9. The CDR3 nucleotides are TGCGCCAGCAGTCCTCCGGGACAGAAATACTATGGCTACACCTTC. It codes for CASSPPGQKYYGYTF.

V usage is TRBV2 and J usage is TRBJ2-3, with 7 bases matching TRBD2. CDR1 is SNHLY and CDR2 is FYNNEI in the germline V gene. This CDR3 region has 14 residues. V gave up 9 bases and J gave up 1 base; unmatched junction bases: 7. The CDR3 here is CASQLAQGTDTQYF. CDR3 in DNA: TGTGCCAGTCAACTAGCGCAAGGCACAGATACGCAGTATTTT.

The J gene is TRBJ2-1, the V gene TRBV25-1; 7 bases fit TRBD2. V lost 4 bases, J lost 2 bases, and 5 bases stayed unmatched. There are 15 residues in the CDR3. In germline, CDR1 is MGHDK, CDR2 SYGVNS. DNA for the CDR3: TGTGCCAGCAGTGTCCCGGGACTAACCTACAATGAGCAGTTCTTC. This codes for CASSVPGLTYNEQFF.

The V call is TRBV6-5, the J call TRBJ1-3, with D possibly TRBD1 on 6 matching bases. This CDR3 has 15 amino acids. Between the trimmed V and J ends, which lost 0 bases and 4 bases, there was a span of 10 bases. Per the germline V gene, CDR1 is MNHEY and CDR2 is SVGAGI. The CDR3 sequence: CASSYSLGAGNTIYF. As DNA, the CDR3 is TGTGCCAGCAGTTACTCGCTGGGGGCGGGAAACACCATATATTTT.